A selection of T cell receptor beta chains follows, all from one sample in a study of spatial heterogeneity in lung cancer. Via MiXCR, TCRdb re-called the 5' RACE reads, giving one row per CDR3 protein. Among 95,000 to 130,000 distinct CDR3 sequences listed, less than 15% were seen once. The specimen comprised PBMCs, sampled at follow-up. These receptors were collected from a male donor with early-stage non-small cell lung cancer. Both conserved end residues are part of each CDR3. The D gene is left open where the match is weak. The size field is filled for only some rows; it gives once, few, many or a size class.

>few|TRBV7-8|TRBJ1-6|TRBD1
CASSLAGGFSPLHF
TGTGCCAGCAGCTTGGCAGGGGGCTTTTCACCCCTCCACTTT
>-|TRBV20-1|TRBJ2-1|TRBD2
CSASKAGGAYNEQFF
TGCAGTGCTTCAAAAGCGGGGGGAGCGTACAATGAGCAGTTCTTC
>many|TRBV12-3/TRBV12-4|TRBJ1-5|-
CASSPAVGPDSNQPQHF
TGTGCCAGCAGCCCGGCGGTGGGACCAGATAGCAATCAGCCCCAGCATTTT
>many|TRBV20-1|TRBJ2-3|-
CSARDIMGDTQYF
TGCAGTGCTAGAGATATCATGGGAGATACGCAGTATTTT
>few|TRBV20-1|TRBJ1-2|-
CSARDVIRNRLANYGYTF
TGCAGTGCTAGAGATGTTATTAGAAACAGGTTAGCTAACTATGGCTACACCTTC
>few|TRBV25-1|TRBJ1-4|-
CASSPNRNEKLFF
TGTGCCAGCAGTCCGAACAGGAATGAAAAACTGTTTTTT
>few|TRBV6-5|TRBJ1-1|TRBD1
CASSPSTGKAFF
TGTGCCAGCAGTCCTTCGACAGGGAAAGCTTTCTTT
>few|TRBV5-1|TRBJ1-4|TRBD1
CASSLRGTGSEKLFF
TGCGCCAGCAGCTTGAGGGGGACAGGGTCTGAAAAACTGTTTTTT
>few|TRBV4-3|TRBJ2-1|-
CASSQANGEQFF
TGCGCCAGCAGCCAGGCGAACGGAGAGCAGTTCTTC
>few|TRBV5-1|TRBJ1-6|-
CASSFENSPLHF
TGCGCCAGCAGCTTCGAGAATTCACCCCTCCACTTT
>many|TRBV20-1|TRBJ1-5|TRBD1
CSALRTGGNQPQHF
TGCAGTGCTTTGAGGACAGGGGGCAATCAGCCCCAGCATTTT
>few|TRBV7-9|TRBJ2-3|TRBD1
CASSRDRAADTQYF
TGTGCCAGCAGTCGAGACAGGGCCGCAGATACGCAGTATTTT
>many|TRBV10-3|TRBJ1-1|TRBD1
CAITPGTGANTEAFF
TGTGCCATCACCCCCGGGACAGGGGCGAACACTGAAGCTTTCTTT
>few|TRBV6-5|TRBJ1-5|-
CASSYDVRQPQHF
TGTGCCAGCAGTTACGACGTACGTCAGCCCCAGCATTTT
>-|TRBV6-6|TRBJ2-3|TRBD2
CASLAEGDTQYF
TGTGCCAGCCTAGCGGAGGGGGATACGCAGTATTTT
>-|TRBV10-3|TRBJ2-3|-
CAISEGADTQYF
TGTGCCATCAGTGAGGGGGCAGATACGCAGTATTTT
>many|TRBV20-1|TRBJ2-1|-
CSARRGSNHEQFF
TGCAGTGCTAGACGGGGTAGCAACCATGAGCAGTTCTTC
>-|TRBV29-1|TRBJ2-7|-
CSVGESHEQYF
TGCAGCGTTGGGGAGAGCCACGAGCAGTACTTC
>many|TRBV6-2/TRBV6-3|TRBJ1-2|TRBD1
CASTDPLPTGSNNDGYTF
TGTGCCAGCACCGACCCTCTCCCGACAGGGAGTAATAACGATGGCTACACCTTC
>few|TRBV5-4|TRBJ1-1|-
CASSSGDTEAFF
TGTGCCAGCAGCTCAGGGGACACTGAAGCTTTCTTT
>-|TRBV20-1|TRBJ2-1|TRBD2
CSARQAGVSYNEQFF
TGCAGTGCCAGGCAAGCGGGGGTCTCCTACAATGAGCAGTTCTTC
>-|TRBV3-1|TRBJ2-1|-
CASSQDAQSRQFF
TGTGCCAGCAGCCAAGATGCACAGTCTCGACAGTTCTTC
>-|TRBV18|TRBJ2-1|-
CASSPGQNSYNEQFF
TGTGCCAGCTCACCCGGACAGAATTCCTACAATGAGCAGTTCTTC
>-|TRBV24-1|TRBJ2-3|TRBD2
CATSEGGTRNTQYF
TGTGCCACCAGTGAAGGAGGGACTAGAAATACGCAGTATTTT
>many|TRBV7-2|TRBJ2-4|-
CASSPSPLRVGMAKNIQYF
TGTGCCAGCAGCCCTAGCCCCCTGCGTGTAGGGATGGCCAAAAACATTCAGTACTTC
>-|TRBV5-1|TRBJ2-5|TRBD2
CASSLAGTSGETQYF
TGCGCCAGCAGCTTGGCTGGGACTAGCGGAGAGACCCAGTACTTC
>many|TRBV5-1|TRBJ2-1|TRBD2
CASSQGGGSYNEQFF
TGCGCCAGCAGCCAAGGCGGGGGATCCTACAATGAGCAGTTCTTC
>-|TRBV11-3|TRBJ1-1|TRBD1
CASSLTGGVYTEAFF
TGTGCCAGCAGCTTGACAGGGGGCGTTTACACTGAAGCTTTCTTT
>many|TRBV7-9|TRBJ1-3|TRBD1
CASSPQGDGRNTIYF
TGTGCCAGCAGCCCCCAGGGGGACGGACGAAACACCATATATTTT
>-|TRBV25-1|TRBJ2-3|TRBD2
CASRAGRSTDTQYF
TGTGCCAGCCGAGCGGGACGGAGCACAGATACGCAGTATTTT
>many|TRBV4-3|TRBJ2-4|-
CASSQDQGNIQYF
TGCGCCAGCAGCCAAGATCAGGGAAACATTCAGTACTTC
>few|TRBV7-8|TRBJ1-5|-
CASSLAASNQPQHF
TGTGCCAGCAGCTTAGCTGCATCCAATCAGCCCCAGCATTTT